This entry describes one TCR beta chain. The target of this receptor is not known. Base quality data are lacking; no much larger clone is found one base away. These data belong to a study of shared clonotypes between healthy human individuals (dated by TCRdb to the early 2020s). For context, the study as a whole: A couple of women and a few men aged 18 to 49 years were included in the cohort. For each donor, CD4 naive and CD4 memory were each given three plates, CD8 naive was given two plates, and CD8 memory was given one plate. Leukapheresis yielded between about 0.85 and 9 billion PBMCs per donor. To estimate repertoire size and how much clonotype sharing occurs between individuals, the study deeply sequenced the blood TCR repertoires of 4 to 6 healthy adults. Different laboratories and diverse techniques were used to prepare libraries and sequence TCR repertoires, to increase sequencing depth and limit assay-specific biases.

The donors were healthy, HIV-negative adults with no recently reported acute infections or vaccinations. Every donor was a Caucasian adult residing in Nashville, Tennessee, USA. Magnetic negative selection was used to enrich CD4+ T cells, after which naive cells were positively selected on CD45RA and the negative fraction became the memory subset. Blood was collected by leukapheresis, and PBMCs were isolated by Ficoll-Histopaque density gradient centrifugation and then cryopreserved in liquid nitrogen vapor phase. Purity and quantity of every magnetically sorted T cell population were checked by analytical flow cytometry. Each sorted fraction had its genomic DNA isolated and then quantified by UV absorbance on a Nanodrop 2000c. Results and caveats for the whole study, not just this receptor: Compared with non-shared clonotypes, clonotypes shared by all four sorted-subset donors had higher generation probabilities. Across a few donors, approximately 5% of naive CD4, roughly 3.5% of naive CD8, under 2.5% of memory CD4, and under 0.45% of memory CD8 clonotypes were shared. Rarefaction of sorted-subset datasets indicated incomplete sequencing despite the large sequencing depth. Naive subsets generally had larger estimated clonotype richness than memory subsets did. Pairwise subsampling led to the expectation that sequencing depth would affect the degree of clonotype sharing among donors. Sampling was limited to blood, and TCR repertoires in tissue likely differ from TCR repertoires in blood. The genetic and exposure-history diversity represented was limited by the small number of donors.

After removal of 5 bases from V and 5 bases from J, the junction retains 8 bases not matched to a gene. Sequences MNHEY (CDR1) and SMNVEV (CDR2) are obtained from the germline V gene (reference sequence). The CDR3 numbers 15 residues from cysteine through phenylalanine. Only the CDR3 region is kept as DNA, spanning 45 bases read in frame from base 1. Using the deep immunoSEQ assay, TCR CDR3 regions were amplified from genomic DNA by multiplex PCR. For each cell subset, the extracted genomic DNA was distributed evenly across all wells of several immunoSEQ 96-well plates, and each plate served as one replicate. For sorted subsets, approximately 210 ng of genomic DNA, equivalent to 30,000 or so T cell genomes, went into each replicate PCR. Purified libraries were measured with a Qubit 3.0 fluorometer, size-checked on a Bioanalyzer 2100, and measured again with the KAPA Library Quantification kit. Every immunoSEQ 96-well plate was sequenced on a dedicated single-read 150-cycle Illumina NextSeq 550 flow cell. For the original study's pipeline: Because the immunoSEQ output held only junctional sequences and lacked quality scores, the filtering could not match the filtering applied to full-length reads. To assign V/J genes and CDR3, sequences were annotated against IMGT germline references using PyIR, a Python wrapper for IgBLAST v1.9. Reads with weak V/J assignments (E-value above 1e-6), missing CDR3, stop codons, out-of-frame junctions, or ambiguous translated residues were removed. V3J clonotypes were defined by identical inferred V gene, J gene, and CDR3 amino acid sequence. Percentage overlap between repertoires was computed as shared unique clonotypes divided by the size of the smaller repertoire. Three approaches were used to assess repertoire richness: RTK rarefaction, the Chao1 estimator, and Recon v2.1 estimates of unobserved clonotypes. OLGA was used to compute generation probabilities for all TCRbeta clonotypes that the gDNA method yielded from a handful of donors. TCRdb carries this immuneACCESS record with in-frame sequences only. Its versions omit some clonotypes, under half of them owing to an unresolved V gene in the studies checked, with the rest unexplained. Clone size and the V and J calls come from that table; the DNA yielded D and trimming. Present in this sample are some 500,000 clones, 90% to 97% of which were seen just once. The ten largest clones take up 0.06% of the sample.

Rearrangement joined TRBV27 to TRBJ1-1; TRBD1 agrees with 10 junctional bases. This TCR was sampled from a woman aged 30 to 39 in good health. Sequencing was performed on naive CD4+ T cells sorted from blood. Per the publication, the cell subset or site label means: CD45RA+ positively selected. The CDR3 amino acid sequence is: CASSPWTGGRTEAFF. The nucleotides are TGTGCCAGCAGTCCCTGGACAGGGGGAAGGACTGAAGCTTTCTTT.